The sequence of this T cell receptor (beta chain) was determined in a study of OX40 agonist ivuxolimab in advanced cancers. Sequencing was performed with immunoSEQ multiplex PCR; in TCRdb, only in-frame clones are kept and a portion is missing. The sample has some 87,000 clones; about nine tenths are singletons. The germline CDR1 and CDR2 sequences are MNHNS and SASEGT. Trimming took 2 bases from V and 11 from J, leaving 18 bases between them. The CDR3 consists of 14 residues. The sample holds a few counts of this clone. Here the sequenced sample was CD4+ or CD8+ T cells sorted from blood, taken in a trial of the OX40 agonist ivuxolimab. The clonotype comes from an adult with an advanced solid tumor such as melanoma, head and neck, liver or kidney cancer. This chain joins TRBV6-1 and TRBJ2-5; D ambiguous. The CDR3 DNA reads TGTGCCAGCAGTGAACGGACGGCCTCGGCGTCACAGTACTTC. Its protein product is CASSERTASASQYF.